This TCR beta chain was observed in a study of control samples from healthy donors and cancer patients. Some clones are missing from TCRdb's copy, which holds only in-frame ones; the method was immunoSEQ multiplex PCR. The repertoire holds approximately 150,000 clones, 70% to 90% seen once, with approximately 1.6% in the top ten. The length of the CDR3 is 16 residues. With 1 base removed from V and 0 bases from J, the gap between germline ends came to 10 bases. Germline V gene lookup returns CDR1 SGHTA and CDR2 FQGTGA. The origin of this receptor is a man aged 18 to 30 in good health. The chain uses TRBV7-3 and TRBJ2-1; D gene unclear. Material for sequencing was blood. The CDR3 loop is CASSLNDRSSYNEQFF. Here the CDR3 DNA reads TGTGCCAGCAGCTTAAACGACCGAAGCTCCTACAATGAGCAGTTCTTC.